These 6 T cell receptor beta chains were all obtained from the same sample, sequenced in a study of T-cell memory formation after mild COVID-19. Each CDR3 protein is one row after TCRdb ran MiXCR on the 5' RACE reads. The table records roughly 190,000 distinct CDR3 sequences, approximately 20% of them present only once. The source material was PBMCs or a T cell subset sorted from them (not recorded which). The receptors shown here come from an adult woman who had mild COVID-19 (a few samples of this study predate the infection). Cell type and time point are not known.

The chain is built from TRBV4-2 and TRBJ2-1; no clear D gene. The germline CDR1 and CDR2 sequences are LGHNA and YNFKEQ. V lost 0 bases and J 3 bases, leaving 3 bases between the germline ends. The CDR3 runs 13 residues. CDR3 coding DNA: TGTGCCAGCAGCCAAGATAACTACAATGAGCAGTTCTTC. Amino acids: CASSQDNYNEQFF.

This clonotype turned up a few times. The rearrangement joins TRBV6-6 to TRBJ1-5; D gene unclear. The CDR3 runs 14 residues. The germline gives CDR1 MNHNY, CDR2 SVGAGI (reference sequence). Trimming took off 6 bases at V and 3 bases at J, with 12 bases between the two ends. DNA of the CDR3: TGTGCCAGCAGCCCAGGAGCGCCCAATCAGCCCCAGCATTTT. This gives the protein CASSPGAPNQPQHF.

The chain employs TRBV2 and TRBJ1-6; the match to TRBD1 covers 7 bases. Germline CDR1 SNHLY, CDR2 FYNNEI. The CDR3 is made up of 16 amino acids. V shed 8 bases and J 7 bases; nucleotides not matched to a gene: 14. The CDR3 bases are TGTGCCAGCCAACTCCGGGACAGTCTAGTCAATTCACCCCTCCACTTT. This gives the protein CASQLRDSLVNSPLHF. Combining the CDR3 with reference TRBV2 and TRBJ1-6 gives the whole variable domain EPEVTQTPSHQVTQMGQEVILRCVPISNHLYFYWYRQILGQKVEFLVSFYNNEISEKSEIFDDQFSVERPDGSNFTLKIRSTKLEDSAMYFCASQLRDSLVNSPLHFGNGTRLTVT.

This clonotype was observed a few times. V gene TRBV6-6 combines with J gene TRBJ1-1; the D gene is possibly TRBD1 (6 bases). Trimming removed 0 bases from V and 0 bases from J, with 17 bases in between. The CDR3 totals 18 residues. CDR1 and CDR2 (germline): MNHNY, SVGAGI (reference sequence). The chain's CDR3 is CASSYSRGGELMNTEAFF. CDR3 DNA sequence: TGTGCCAGCAGTTACTCAAGAGGGGGTGAACTCATGAACACTGAAGCTTTCTTT.

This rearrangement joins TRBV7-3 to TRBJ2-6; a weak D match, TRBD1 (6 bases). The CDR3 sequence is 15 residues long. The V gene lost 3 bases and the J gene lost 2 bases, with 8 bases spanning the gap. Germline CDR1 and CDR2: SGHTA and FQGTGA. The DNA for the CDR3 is TGTGCCAGCAGCTTTAAGGGGGCTGGGGCCAACGTCCTGACTTTC. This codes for CASSFKGAGANVLTF.

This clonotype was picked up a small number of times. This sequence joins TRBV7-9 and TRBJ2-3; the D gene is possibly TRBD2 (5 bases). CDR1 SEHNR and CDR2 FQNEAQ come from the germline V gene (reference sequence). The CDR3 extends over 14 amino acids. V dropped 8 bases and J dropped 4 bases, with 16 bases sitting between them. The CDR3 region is CASQPQGSADTQYF. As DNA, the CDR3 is TGTGCCAGCCAGCCCCAAGGTAGCGCAGATACGCAGTATTTT.